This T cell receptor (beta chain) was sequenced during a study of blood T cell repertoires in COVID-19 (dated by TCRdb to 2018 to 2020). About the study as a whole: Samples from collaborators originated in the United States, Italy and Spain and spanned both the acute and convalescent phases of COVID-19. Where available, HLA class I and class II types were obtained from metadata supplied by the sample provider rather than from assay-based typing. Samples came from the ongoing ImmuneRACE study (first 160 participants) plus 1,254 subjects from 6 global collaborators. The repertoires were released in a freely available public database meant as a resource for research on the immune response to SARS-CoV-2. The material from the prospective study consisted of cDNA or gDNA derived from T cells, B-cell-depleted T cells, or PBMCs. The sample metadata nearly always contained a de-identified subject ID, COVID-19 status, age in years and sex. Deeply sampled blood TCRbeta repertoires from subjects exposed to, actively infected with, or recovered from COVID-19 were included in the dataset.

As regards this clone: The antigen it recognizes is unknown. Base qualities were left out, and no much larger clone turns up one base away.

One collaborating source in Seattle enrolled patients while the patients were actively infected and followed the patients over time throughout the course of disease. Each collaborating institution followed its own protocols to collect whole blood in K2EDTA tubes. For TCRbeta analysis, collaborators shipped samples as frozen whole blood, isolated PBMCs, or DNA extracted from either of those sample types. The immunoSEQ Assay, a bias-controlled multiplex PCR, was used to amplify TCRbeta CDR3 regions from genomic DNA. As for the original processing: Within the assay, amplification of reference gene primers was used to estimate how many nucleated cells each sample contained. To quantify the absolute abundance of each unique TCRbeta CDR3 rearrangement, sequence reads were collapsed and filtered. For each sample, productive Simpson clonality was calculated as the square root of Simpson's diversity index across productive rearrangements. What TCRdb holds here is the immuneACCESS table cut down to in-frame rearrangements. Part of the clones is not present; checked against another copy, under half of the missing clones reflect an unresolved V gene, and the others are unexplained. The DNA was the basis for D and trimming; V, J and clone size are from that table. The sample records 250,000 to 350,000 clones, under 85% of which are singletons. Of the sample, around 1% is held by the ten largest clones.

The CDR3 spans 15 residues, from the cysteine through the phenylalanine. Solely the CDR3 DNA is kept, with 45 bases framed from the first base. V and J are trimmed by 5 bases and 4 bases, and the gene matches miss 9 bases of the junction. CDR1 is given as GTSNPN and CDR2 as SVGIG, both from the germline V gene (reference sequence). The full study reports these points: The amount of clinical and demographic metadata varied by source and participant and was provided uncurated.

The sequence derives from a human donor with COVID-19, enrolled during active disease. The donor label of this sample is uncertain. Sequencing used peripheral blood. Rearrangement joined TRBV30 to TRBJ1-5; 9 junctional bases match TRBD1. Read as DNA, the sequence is TGTGCCTGGGTTTCAAAGGGACAGGGAAATCAGCCCCAGCATTTT. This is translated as CAWVSKGQGNQPQHF.